One sample yielded the 28 T cell receptor beta chains listed below, sequenced in a study of OX40 agonist ivuxolimab in advanced cancers. Using immunoSEQ multiplex PCR, the repertoire was profiled, and TCRdb retains in-frame clones only, with some absent. The table lists about 58,000 clones, around 84% of them singletons. The source was CD4+ or CD8+ T cells sorted from blood, collected in a trial of the OX40 agonist ivuxolimab. These receptors originate from an adult with an advanced solid tumor such as melanoma, head and neck, liver or kidney cancer.

The chain combines TRBV11-3 with TRBJ2-5, with 8 bases that match TRBD2. J gave up 2 bases and V 5 bases, and 4 bases lay outside the gene matches. The CDR3 is 14 residues long. The V gene's germline CDR1 is SGHNT and CDR2 YENEEA. The CDR3 sequence is CASSRGGPQETQYF. The CDR3 DNA sequence: TGTGCCAGCAGCCGCGGGGGGCCACAAGAGACCCAGTACTTC.

The V and J genes are TRBV10-3 and TRBJ1-2, with D perhaps TRBD1 (6 bases). Germline V gene sequence: CDR1 ENHRY, CDR2 SYGVKD. The CDR3 totals 12 residues. The germline V and J ends were trimmed by 3 bases and 7 bases, with 9 bases remaining between them. CDR3: CAISEGGSGYTF. Here the CDR3 DNA reads TGTGCCATCAGTGAAGGGGGGAGTGGCTACACCTTC.

The gene calls are TRBV5-1 and TRBJ2-4; the D is unclear. V was clipped by 0 bases and J by 0 bases, with 10 bases between them. The CDR3 contains 16 residues. CDR1 and CDR2 (germline): SGHRS, YFSETQ. In nucleotides, the CDR3 is TGCGCCAGCAGCTTGGTGGCAGGTTTAGCCAAAAACATTCAGTACTTC. It yields the protein CASSLVAGLAKNIQYF.

This chain connects TRBV18 to TRBJ1-1; D is possibly TRBD1 (6 bases). Germline V gives CDR1 KGHSH, CDR2 LQKENI. V dropped 2 bases and J dropped 0 bases, with 13 bases sitting between them. This CDR3 has 16 amino acids. CDR3 nucleotides: TGTGCCAGCTCACCAGCACAGGGTTTTATGAACACTGAAGCTTTCTTT. It is translated as CASSPAQGFMNTEAFF.

The chain recombines TRBV6-5 with TRBJ1-1, with a weak D call TRBD1 (5 bases). The CDR3 spans 14 residues. Trimming took off 5 bases at V and 4 bases at J, with 14 bases between the two ends. Looked up from germline, CDR1 is MNHEY and CDR2 is SVGAGI. The CDR3 spells CASSPGGAGTEAFF. As DNA, the CDR3 is TGTGCCAGCAGTCCCGGAGGGGCGGGCACTGAAGCTTTCTTT.

The chain employs TRBV10-3 and TRBJ2-7; TRBD1 agrees at 7 bases. CDR1 ENHRY and CDR2 SYGVKD come from the germline V gene. Losses at the gene ends were 6 bases for V and 5 bases for J; bases not matched to a gene: 7. The length of the CDR3 is 13 residues. CDR3 nucleotide sequence: TGTGCCATCAGGCCGGGACAGAGCCACGAGCAGTACTTC. Translating gives CAIRPGQSHEQYF.

This clone was seen a single time. V gene TRBV7-3 combines with J gene TRBJ2-1, with 12 bases that match TRBD2. This CDR3 spans 14 amino acids. Germline V gene sequence: CDR1 SGHTA, CDR2 FQGTGA. V was pared by 4 bases and J by 7 bases, with 2 bases of the junction left unmatched. The CDR3 spells CASSSSGGANEQFF. The CDR3 nucleotides are TGTGCCAGCAGCTCTAGCGGGGGGGCGAATGAGCAGTTCTTC.

The genes are TRBV9 and TRBJ1-1, with D uncertain. The germline V gene has CDR1 SGDLS and CDR2 YYNGEE. Between the trimmed V and J ends, which lost 3 bases and 1 base, there was a span of 13 bases. The CDR3 loop spans 15 amino acids. The CDR3 sequence: CASSARLQANTEAFF. As DNA, the CDR3 is TGTGCCAGCAGCGCCCGACTTCAGGCGAACACTGAAGCTTTCTTT. The whole variable domain, filled in from reference TRBV9 and TRBJ1-1, reads DSGVTQTPKHLITATGQRVTLRCSPRSGDLSVYWYQQSLDQGLQFLIQYYNGEERAKGNILERFSAQQFPDLHSELNLSSLELGDSALYFCASSARLQANTEAFFGQGTRLTVV.

A single count supports this clone. V usage is TRBV10-3 and J usage is TRBJ2-2, with 10 bases lining up with TRBD2. The germline CDR1 and CDR2 sequences are ENHRY and SYGVKD. CDR3 length: 16 amino acids. V dropped 6 bases and J dropped 5; count of bases not matched to a gene: 9. The CDR3 loop reads CAISQIPSGGTGELFF. The CDR3 region has the DNA TGTGCCATCAGCCAGATCCCTAGCGGGGGAACCGGGGAGCTGTTTTTT.

The rearrangement joins TRBV7-9 to TRBJ1-2, with D possibly matching TRBD1 (5 bases). V was clipped by 5 bases and J by 0 bases, with 22 bases between them. The length of the CDR3 is 18 residues. Germline V gives CDR1 SEHNR, CDR2 FQNEAQ (reference sequence). The CDR3 region has the DNA TGTGCCAGCAGCCCAGTGGGGCGGAGGGGCCAGGCTAACTATGGCTACACCTTC. Amino acid sequence: CASSPVGRRGQANYGYTF.

In this sample, this clone turned up once. The rearrangement uses TRBV6-1 and TRBJ2-6, with unresolved D. This CDR3 has 14 amino acids. Trimming left V 6 bases short and J 0 bases short, with 6 bases between. The germline V gene encodes CDR1 MNHNS and CDR2 SASEGT. Written as DNA, the CDR3 is TGTGCCAGCAGCATGTACTCTGGGGCCAACGTCCTGACTTTC. Translating gives CASSMYSGANVLTF.

The CDR3 nucleotides are TGTGCCAGCAGCCGGGACTATAACAATGAGCAGTTCTTC. It yields the protein CASSRDYNNEQFF. The V gene is TRBV6-4, the J gene TRBJ2-1; 7 nucleotides line up with TRBD2. Trimming at V came to 6 bases and at J to 5 bases, leaving 4 bases not matched to a gene. Germline CDR1 and CDR2: MRHNA and SNTAGT. The CDR3 consists of 13 residues.

For this clone: Other DNA variants within this sample encode the same CDR3. The chain carries TRBV6-5 and TRBJ1-1; D call uncertain. V lost 2 bases to trimming and J lost 2 bases, with 9 bases between them. Germline V gene lookup returns CDR1 MNHEY and CDR2 SVGAGI. The CDR3 covers 14 residues. Written as DNA, the CDR3 is TGTGCCAGCAGTTACGTGGGGTCAAACACTGAAGCTTTCTTT. Translated, it gives CASSYVGSNTEAFF.

The chain links TRBV10-1 to TRBJ1-5; 7 bases map to TRBD1. This CDR3 spans 19 amino acids. The J segment lost 0 bases and the V segment lost 3 bases, leaving 14 bases of the junction unmatched. CDR1 and CDR2 (germline): WNHNN, SYGVQD (reference sequence). DNA for the CDR3: TGCGCCAGCAGTGAAAGACAGGGAGAAAAAAAGCGTAGCAATCAGCCCCAGCATTTT. It yields the protein CASSERQGEKKRSNQPQHF.

The chain carries TRBV21-1 and TRBJ1-1; the D call TRBD1 from the table was never checked on the DNA. TRBV21-1 is noted as a pseudogene. The length of the CDR3 is 15 residues. CDR3 residues: CASSKDLTDHTEAFF. The CDR3 DNA sequence: TGTGCCAGCAGCAAAGACCTGACAGACCACACTGAAGCTTTCTTT.

The V gene is TRBV23-1, the J gene TRBJ2-7, with D possibly TRBD1 on 5 matching bases. TRBV23-1 is sorted into the ORF group, with uncertain function. The V and J ends lost 3 bases and 0 bases respectively, with 15 bases between them. This CDR3 contains 16 residues. CDR3 amino acids: CASSHPRQFISYEQYF. CDR3 DNA: TGCGCCAGCAGTCACCCGCGACAGTTTATCTCCTACGAGCAGTACTTC.

This clone occurred once. The V call is TRBV4-1, the J call TRBJ1-2, with D possibly TRBD1 on 5 matching bases. This CDR3 contains 16 residues. V was shortened by 0 bases and J by 1 base, with 12 bases between the two germline ends. Germline CDR1 is MGHRA and CDR2 is YSYEKL. The CDR3 sequence: CASSQDWPGINYGYTF. CDR3 coding DNA: TGCGCCAGCAGCCAAGATTGGCCAGGGATTAACTATGGCTACACCTTC.

This chain joins TRBV7-8 and TRBJ1-1; possible D gene TRBD1, 6 bases. The V end lost 1 base, the J end lost 5 bases, and 14 bases lay between the germline ends. The germline CDR1 and CDR2 sequences are SGHVS and FQNEAQ. The CDR3 contains 15 residues. DNA for the CDR3: TGTGCCAGCAGCTTAGGCTCAGGGGCTTGGACTGAAGCTTTCTTT. The encoded protein is CASSLGSGAWTEAFF.

The chain is built from TRBV18 and TRBJ2-5; the match to TRBD1 covers 7 bases. CDR1 and CDR2 (germline): KGHSH, LQKENI. The CDR3 is 13 amino acids. With 4 bases clipped from V and 4 bases from J, the junction kept 3 bases outside the gene matches. CDR3 bases: TGTGCCAGCTCACACCAGGGGGTAGAGACCCAGTACTTC. This encodes CASSHQGVETQYF. The full variable domain, with the rest looked up from reference TRBV18 and TRBJ2-5, is NAGVMQNPRHLVRRRGQEARLRCSPMKGHSHVYWYRQLPEEGLKFMVYLQKENIIDESGMPKERFSAEFPKEGPSILRIQQVVRGDSAAYFCASSHQGVETQYFGPGTRLLVL.

V usage is TRBV10-3 and J usage is TRBJ1-1; tentative D call: TRBD1 (5 bases). The V end lost 3 bases, the J end lost 5 bases, and 10 bases lay between the germline ends. The CDR3 length is 13 residues. Germline CDR1 reads ENHRY; CDR2 reads SYGVKD. DNA for the CDR3: TGTGCCATCAGTGATGGGGGGGGAACTGAAGCTTTCTTT. It yields the protein CAISDGGGTEAFF.

This clone was detected ten times or more. The sample has other DNA sequences that encode this CDR3 too. The chain has TRBV27 and TRBJ1-2, with 8 bases matching TRBD1. This CDR3 has 15 amino acids. CDR1 and CDR2 (germline): MNHEY, SMNVEV (reference sequence). The ends lost 2 bases at V and 2 bases at J; junction bases unmatched: 4. CDR3 loop: CASSLTRTGNYGYTF. CDR3 sequence (DNA): TGTGCCAGCAGTTTAACCCGGACAGGGAACTATGGCTACACCTTC.

The chain combines TRBV7-8 with TRBJ1-1; TRBD1 is a possible D gene (5 bases). Germline V gives CDR1 SGHVS, CDR2 FQNEAQ. The CDR3 is 15 residues long. V was cut by 1 base and J by 5 bases, with 14 bases left in between. The CDR3 sequence is CASSLVGTLGTEAFF. The CDR3 DNA sequence: TGTGCCAGCAGCTTAGTGGGGACTCTCGGGACTGAAGCTTTCTTT.

The chain links TRBV11-3 to TRBJ1-6; D not certain. The V gene lost 5 bases and the J gene lost 9 bases, with 11 bases spanning the gap. This CDR3 is 13 amino acids long. Germline loops: CDR1 SGHNT, CDR2 YENEEA. This CDR3 reads CASSRTLTSPLHF. The CDR3 coding sequence is TGTGCCAGCAGCCGGACCTTGACTTCACCCCTCCACTTT.

The V gene is TRBV6-1, the J gene TRBJ1-5; 7 nucleotides align to TRBD1. V was pared by 4 bases and J by 6 bases, with 3 bases of the junction left unmatched. The CDR3 has 13 residues. Looked up from germline, CDR1 is MNHNS and CDR2 is SASEGT. This CDR3 is CASSGQGVQPQHF. The DNA of the CDR3 is TGTGCCAGCAGTGGACAGGGAGTTCAGCCCCAGCATTTT.

The J gene is TRBJ2-3, the V gene TRBV7-2; D unresolved. This CDR3 is 14 amino acids long. The germline V gene encodes CDR1 SGHTA and CDR2 FQGNSA. V shed 6 bases and J shed 6 bases, with 16 bases lying between them. CDR3 DNA: TGTGCCAGCAGTTCCCGAGGTGGGTTGGATACGCAGTATTTT. Protein product: CASSSRGGLDTQYF.

The chain links TRBV19 to TRBJ2-2; the D is unclear. The CDR3 consists of 13 residues. Trimming removed 6 bases from V and 0 bases from J, with 5 bases in between. CDR1 and CDR2 (germline): LNHDA, SQIVND (reference sequence). The CDR3 loop is CASSQSNTGELFF. The CDR3 DNA follows: TGTGCCAGTAGCCAGTCGAACACCGGGGAGCTGTTTTTT.

This chain uses TRBV5-6 with TRBJ1-2; D is unresolved. Germline V gives CDR1 SGHDT, CDR2 YYEEEE. This CDR3 contains 12 residues. Trimming cost V 4 bases and J 2 bases, with 6 bases left between them. The CDR3 is CASSGLNYGYTF. CDR3 nucleotide sequence: TGTGCCAGCAGCGGTCTCAACTATGGCTACACCTTC.

The chain has TRBV6-5 and TRBJ2-7; D is perhaps TRBD1 or TRBD2 (5 bases each). Germline V lookup: CDR1 MNHEY, CDR2 SVGAGI. This CDR3 has 14 residues. Trimming took 6 bases from V and 2 from J, leaving 14 bases between them. CDR3 in DNA: TGTGCCAGCAGGTCTTTGGGGACCACCTACGAGCAGTACTTC. It codes for CASRSLGTTYEQYF.